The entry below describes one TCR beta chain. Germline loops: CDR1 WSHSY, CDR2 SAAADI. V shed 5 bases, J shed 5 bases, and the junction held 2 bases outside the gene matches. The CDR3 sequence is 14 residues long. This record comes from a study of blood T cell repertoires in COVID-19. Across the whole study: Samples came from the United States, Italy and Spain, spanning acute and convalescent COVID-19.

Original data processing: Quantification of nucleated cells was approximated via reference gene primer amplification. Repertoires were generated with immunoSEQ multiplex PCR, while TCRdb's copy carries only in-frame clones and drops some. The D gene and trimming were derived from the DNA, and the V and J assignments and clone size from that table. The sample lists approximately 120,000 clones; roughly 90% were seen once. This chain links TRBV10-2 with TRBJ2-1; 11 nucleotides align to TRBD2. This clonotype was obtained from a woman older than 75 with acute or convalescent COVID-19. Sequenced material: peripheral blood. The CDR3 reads CASSPGLADNEQFF. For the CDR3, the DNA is TGCGCCAGCAGTCCGGGACTAGCGGACAATGAGCAGTTCTTC.